The 20 T cell receptor beta chains below were found in one sample sequenced in a study of blood T cell repertoires in COVID-19. The table came from immunoSEQ multiplex PCR; TCRdb's copy has only in-frame clones and leaves some out. The table lists about 270,000 clones, 85% to 95% of them singletons. Input material: PBMCs or T cells enriched from blood (not recorded which). The receptors here all came from a man in his forties who had been exposed to COVID-19.

The chain has TRBV19 and TRBJ1-1, with D unclear. CDR3 length: 13 amino acids. CDR1 LNHDA and CDR2 SQIVND come from the germline V gene (reference sequence). Trimming removed 1 base from V and 2 bases from J, with 5 bases in between. CDR3 DNA sequence: TGTGCCAGTAGTATAGTGGCAAACACTGAAGCTTTCTTT. This encodes CASSIVANTEAFF.

The CDR3 reads CASRPTDSPLHF. The DNA for the CDR3 is TGTGCCAGCAGACCTACCGATTCACCCCTCCACTTT. The gene calls are TRBV2 and TRBJ1-6; D uncertain. This CDR3 contains 12 residues. V was cut by 6 bases and J by 8 bases, with 8 bases left in between. The germline CDR1 and CDR2 sequences are SNHLY and FYNNEI.

The CDR3 bases are TGTGCCACACCCGTTCCGGGACTAGCGGGAGGTGGGACCACAGATACGCAGTATTTT. Its protein is CATPVPGLAGGGTTDTQYF. This chain uses TRBV5-8 with TRBJ2-3, with TRBD2 matching over 15 bases. Germline V CDR1 and CDR2: SGHTS, YDEGEE. The V segment lost 9 bases and the J segment 2 bases; nucleotides outside the gene matches: 16. The CDR3 runs to 19 residues.

The chain joins TRBV28 to TRBJ1-5; possibly TRBD1 for D (6 bases). The CDR3 spans 15 residues. Trimming took 2 bases from V and 3 from J, leaving 11 bases between them. The V gene's germline CDR1 is MDHEN and CDR2 SYDVKM. The CDR3: CASSLESGVNQPQHF. The CDR3 DNA reads TGTGCCAGCAGTTTAGAGTCAGGGGTCAATCAGCCCCAGCATTTT.

The chain links TRBV2 to TRBJ1-1; tentatively, D is TRBD1 (5 bases). Looked up from germline, CDR1 is SNHLY and CDR2 is FYNNEI. CDR3 size: 11 residues. V was trimmed by 9 bases and J by 6 bases, leaving 11 bases between them. In DNA form, the CDR3 reads TGTGCCAGTGGATGGGGGGCTGAAGCTTTCTTT. Translation gives CASGWGAEAFF.

This rearrangement joins TRBV6-2 or TRBV6-3 to TRBJ2-7; 7 nucleotides align to TRBD1. Germline CDR1 reads MNHEY; CDR2 reads SVGEGT. The CDR3 consists of 13 residues. The trim removed 6 bases at V and 5 bases at J, leaving 7 bases unmatched. In nucleotides, the CDR3 is TGTGCCAGCAGCAACAGGGGTGTCGACGAGCAGTACTTC. It translates to CASSNRGVDEQYF.

V usage is TRBV19 and J usage is TRBJ1-5; no definite D call. The CDR3 runs to 14 residues. CDR1 and CDR2 (germline): LNHDA, SQIVND (reference sequence). V dropped 7 bases and J dropped 2 bases, with 12 bases sitting between them. The CDR3 DNA sequence: TGTGCCAGTAATAAGCATACTCGCAATCAGCCCCAGCATTTT. Translation: CASNKHTRNQPQHF.

This clone was found once. V is TRBV9 and J is TRBJ2-1; 13 nucleotides align to TRBD2. Germline V lookup: CDR1 SGDLS, CDR2 YYNGEE. The V segment lost 2 bases and the J segment 4 bases; nucleotides outside the gene matches: 3. The CDR3 has 16 residues. CDR3 sequence: CASSVGTSGIYNEQFF. CDR3 sequence (DNA): TGTGCCAGCAGCGTCGGGACTAGCGGGATTTACAATGAGCAGTTCTTC.

This clone was detected a few times. The chain joins TRBV3-1 (or the pseudogene TRBV3-2) to TRBJ1-4; D is uncertain. The germline V gene has CDR1 LGHDT and CDR2 YNNKEL (reference sequence). This CDR3 comprises 15 residues. Trimming removed 4 bases at V and 0 bases at J, with 9 bases between. This CDR3 reads CASSPVSTTNEKLFF. The CDR3 nucleotides are TGTGCCAGCAGCCCCGTTTCTACAACTAATGAAAAACTGTTTTTT.

J is TRBJ2-7 and V is TRBV28; the match to TRBD1 covers 7 bases. Germline V lookup: CDR1 MDHEN, CDR2 SYDVKM. The CDR3 runs 14 residues. V lost 3 bases and J lost 6; bases outside the gene matches: 8. In DNA form, the CDR3 reads TGTGCCAGCAGTTTGTCGGGACCAGGGGGCGAGCAGTACTTC. This sequence encodes CASSLSGPGGEQYF.

The V call is TRBV9, the J call TRBJ1-3; TRBD1 matches 7 bases. The CDR3 consists of 14 residues. Trimming removed 7 bases from V and 2 bases from J; junction bases left unmatched: 6. Germline V gene lookup returns CDR1 SGDLS and CDR2 YYNGEE. CDR3: CASATGTTGNTIYF. The DNA of the CDR3 is TGTGCCAGCGCGACAGGGACAACTGGAAACACCATATATTTT.

This clone was recorded at least ten times. The J gene is TRBJ2-1, the V gene TRBV5-1, with 10 bases matching TRBD2. Losses at the gene ends were 0 bases for V and 9 bases for J; bases not matched to a gene: 6. The length of the CDR3 is 15 residues. Looked up from germline, CDR1 is SGHRS and CDR2 is YFSETQ. Here the CDR3 DNA reads TGCGCCAGCAGCTTGGATCTAGCGGGAGCGGGTGAGCAGTTCTTC. Encoded protein: CASSLDLAGAGEQFF. Full variable domain (outside the CDR3, taken from reference TRBV5-1 and TRBJ2-1): KAGVTQTPRYLIKTRGQQVTLSCSPISGHRSVSWYQQTPGQGLQFLFEYFSETQRNKGNFPGRFSGRQFSNSRSEMNVSTLELGDSALYLCASSLDLAGAGEQFFGPGTRLTVL.

This clone has only one observation. V usage is TRBV19 and J usage is TRBJ2-6, with 7 positions matching TRBD1. Germline CDR1 is LNHDA and CDR2 is SQIVND (reference sequence). The CDR3 runs to 18 residues. V lost 4 bases to trimming and J lost 0 bases; unmatched junction nucleotides: 9. DNA of the CDR3: TGTGCCAGTAGTACGACCGGGACAGCTATCTCTGGGGCCAACGTCCTGACTTTC. Its protein product is CASSTTGTAISGANVLTF.

V is TRBV18 and J is TRBJ1-1; no firm D call. Trimming stripped 0 bases from V and 11 bases from J, with 19 bases between. Germline V gene sequence: CDR1 KGHSH, CDR2 LQKENI. The CDR3 runs 15 residues. The chain's CDR3 is CASSPPARLGDWAFF. The CDR3 nucleotides are TGTGCCAGCTCACCACCGGCCAGGTTAGGCGATTGGGCTTTCTTT.

This clone was found once. CDR3 loop: CASSPLANSNYGYTF. The CDR3 region has the DNA TGTGCCAGCAGCCCTCTAGCTAATTCTAACTATGGCTACACCTTC. V and J are TRBV9 and TRBJ1-2; D is ambiguous. Germline values: CDR1 SGDLS, CDR2 YYNGEE. V lost 4 bases and J lost 0, with 13 bases in between. This CDR3 region has 15 residues.

This clone was recorded only once. The V and J genes are TRBV7-9 and TRBJ1-1; possible D gene TRBD1, 6 bases. The V end was cut by 5 bases, the J end by 5 bases, with 12 bases between. The CDR3 sequence is 13 residues long. In germline, CDR1 is SEHNR, CDR2 FQNEAQ (reference sequence). CDR3 coding DNA: TGTGCCAGCAGCCAAGGACAGAGTACTGAAGCTTTCTTT. It is translated as CASSQGQSTEAFF. The whole variable domain, filled in from reference TRBV7-9 and TRBJ1-1, reads DTGVSQNPRHKITKRGQNVTFRCDPISEHNRLYWYRQTLGQGPEFLTYFQNEAQLEKSRLLSDRFSAERPKGSFSTLEIQRTEQGDSAMYLCASSQGQSTEAFFGQGTRLTVV.

This chain joins TRBV19 and TRBJ1-2; D remains ambiguous. CDR1 LNHDA and CDR2 SQIVND come from the germline V gene (reference sequence). The length of the CDR3 is 13 residues. Trimming removed 8 bases at V and 8 bases at J, with 18 bases between. CDR3 DNA sequence: TGTGCCAGTTTGTTCCGGCGAAGTAGCGGCTACACCTTC. Protein product: CASLFRRSSGYTF.

The V and J genes are TRBV28 and TRBJ1-5; unclear D gene. This CDR3 comprises 17 residues. V dropped 1 base and J dropped 1 base, with 14 bases sitting between them. CDR1 is MDHEN and CDR2 is SYDVKM in the germline V gene. The CDR3 region has the DNA TGTGCCAGCAGTTTATTCTCCGGAGGGAGCAGCAATCAGCCCCAGCATTTT. This codes for CASSLFSGGSSNQPQHF.

The rearrangement joins TRBV7-2 to TRBJ2-4, with D possibly matching TRBD1 (7 bases). CDR1 and CDR2 (germline): SGHTA, FQGNSA. CDR3 size: 16 residues. Trimming took 1 base from V and 0 from J, leaving 10 bases between them. The CDR3 sequence: CASSLGRDRAKNIQYF. CDR3 in DNA: TGTGCCAGCAGCTTAGGGCGGGACAGAGCCAAAAACATTCAGTACTTC.

With regard to this clone: The sample holds other DNA sequences that translate to the same CDR3. CDR3: CASSLDSYGYTF. The CDR3 DNA follows: TGTGCCAGCAGCTTAGATAGCTATGGCTACACCTTC. J is TRBJ1-2 and V is TRBV7-9; D is uncertain. The CDR3 runs to 12 residues. Trimming cost V 1 base and J 4 bases, with 4 bases left between them. Germline V CDR1 and CDR2: SEHNR, FQNEAQ (reference sequence). Based on the CDR3 plus reference TRBV7-9 and TRBJ1-2, the full variable domain is DTGVSQNPRHKITKRGQNVTFRCDPISEHNRLYWYRQTLGQGPEFLTYFQNEAQLEKSRLLSDRFSAERPKGSFSTLEIQRTEQGDSAMYLCASSLDSYGYTFGSGTRLTVV.